Below are 15 T cell receptor beta chains sequenced from a single sample in a study of T cell responses to AZD1222 COVID-19 vaccine. TCRdb's copy holds only in-frame clones and misses some; the assay was immunoSEQ multiplex PCR. The top ten hold approximately 0.98% of the sample, which has 200,000 or so clones, approximately 91% seen once. The source was peripheral blood, collected on day 0 of AZD1222 vaccination. These receptor sequences come from an adult in good health.

V gene TRBV4-3 combines with J gene TRBJ2-3; D is perhaps TRBD1 or TRBD2 (5 bases each). CDR3 length: 17 residues. The ends were cut back, 0 bases at V and 4 bases at J, with 17 bases in the middle. Germline CDR1 and CDR2: LGHNA and YSLEER. In nucleotides, the CDR3 is TGCGCCAGCAGCCAAGAGCGACCGGGACGGAGTTCAGATACGCAGTATTTT. It translates to CASSQERPGRSSDTQYF.

This chain links TRBV18 with TRBJ1-5; 7 nucleotides match TRBD1. J was trimmed by 4 bases and V by 4 bases; bases with no gene match: 1. CDR1 is KGHSH, CDR2 LQKENI, per germline. The CDR3 totals 13 residues. The CDR3: CASSRQGNQPQHF. In nucleotides, the CDR3 is TGTGCCAGCTCACGACAGGGAAATCAGCCCCAGCATTTT.

This clone was seen only once. The rearrangement joins TRBV15 to TRBJ1-1; a weak D match, TRBD1 (5 bases). Germline loops: CDR1 LNHNV, CDR2 YYDKDF (reference sequence). The CDR3 covers 15 residues. Trimming removed 6 bases from V and 4 bases from J, with 18 bases in between. The CDR3 DNA reads TGTGCCACCAGAGTTGGGGTCATCGGGGGCACTGAAGCTTTCTTT. Amino acid sequence: CATRVGVIGGTEAFF.

Remarks on this clone: One end of the junction is discordant with germline, which a read error may explain. The J gene is TRBJ1-6, the V gene TRBV11-2; D might be TRBD1 (5 bases). The CDR3 totals 15 residues. From germline, CDR1 is SGHAT and CDR2 FQNNGV. DNA for the CDR3: TGTGCCAGCAGTTTAGACAGCTCCTATAATTCACCCCTCCACTTT. Protein product: CASSLDSSYNSPLHF.

This chain uses TRBV28 with TRBJ1-1; D is unclear. Germline V CDR1 and CDR2: MDHEN, SYDVKM. The V end was cut by 6 bases, the J end by 1 base, with 18 bases between. This CDR3 is built from 16 residues. CDR3 nucleotide sequence: TGTGCCAGCAGCCTACTCACCGGGATTTCGAACACTGAAGCTTTCTTT. As protein: CASSLLTGISNTEAFF. The whole variable domain, remainder taken from reference TRBV28 and TRBJ1-1, is DVKVTQSSRYLVKRTGEKVFLECVQDMDHENMFWYRQDPGLGLRLIYFSYDVKMKEKGDIPEGYSVSREKKERFSLILESASTNQTSMYLCASSLLTGISNTEAFFGQGTRLTVV.

The V and J genes are TRBV7-2 and TRBJ1-2; D gene uncertain. There are 15 residues in the CDR3. CDR1 is SGHTA, CDR2 FQGNSA, per germline. Between the trimmed V and J ends, which lost 4 bases and 1 base, there was a span of 13 bases. As DNA, the CDR3 is TGTGCCAGCAGCTACCCGGGAGGAGTTAACTATGGCTACACCTTC. It specifies CASSYPGGVNYGYTF. The complete variable domain, with remaining parts taken from reference TRBV7-2 and TRBJ1-2, reads GAGVSQSPSNKVTEKGKDVELRCDPISGHTALYWYRQSLGQGLEFLIYFQGNSAPDKSGLPSDRFSAERTGGSVSTLTIQRTQQEDSAVYLCASSYPGGVNYGYTFGSGTRLTVV.

The sample holds one count of this clone. The chain joins TRBV14 to TRBJ1-1; 8 nucleotides match TRBD1. Germline assignment: CDR1 SGHDN and CDR2 FVKESK. This CDR3 has 16 residues. V shed 4 bases, J shed 1 base, and the junction held 8 bases outside the gene matches. DNA for the CDR3: TGTGCCAGCAGCCCTCAGGACAGGGCCAGGAACACTGAAGCTTTCTTT. Translating gives CASSPQDRARNTEAFF.

V is TRBV5-1 and J is TRBJ2-7; 7 bases agree with TRBD1. The CDR3 sequence is 13 residues long. V dropped 4 bases and J dropped 5; count of bases not matched to a gene: 6. CDR1 and CDR2 from the germline V gene are SGHRS and YFSETQ. For the CDR3, the DNA is TGCGCCAGCAGCCGCGACAGGGACCACGAGCAGTACTTC. Its translation is CASSRDRDHEQYF.

This clone was seen only a few times. The chain is built from TRBV14 and TRBJ2-2, with D tentatively TRBD2 (6 bases). This CDR3 region has 18 residues. Trimming took off 2 bases at V and 3 bases at J, with 19 bases between the two ends. CDR1 and CDR2 from the germline V gene are SGHDN and FVKESK. CDR3 nucleotides: TGTGCCAGCAGCCAATATCGATTGGGCGGGGACTACACCGGGGAGCTGTTTTTT. Amino acids: CASSQYRLGGDYTGELFF. Complete variable domain (other parts from reference TRBV14 and TRBJ2-2): EAGVTQFPSHSVIEKGQTVTLRCDPISGHDNLYWYRRVMGKEIKFLLHFVKESKQDESGMPNNRFLAERTGGTYSTLKVQPAELEDSGVYFCASSQYRLGGDYTGELFFGEGSRLTVL.

The chain employs TRBV2 and TRBJ2-7, with D perhaps TRBD1 (6 bases). The CDR3 sequence is 14 residues long. V was pared by 7 bases and J by 4 bases, with 17 bases between. The V gene's germline CDR1 is SNHLY and CDR2 FYNNEI. CDR3: CASTVDRNGYEQYF. CDR3 nucleotide sequence: TGTGCCAGCACCGTGGACAGAAACGGGTACGAGCAGTACTTC.

The chain uses TRBV5-4 and TRBJ2-7, with 7 positions matching TRBD2. The trim removed 4 bases at V and 5 bases at J, leaving 9 bases unmatched. Germline CDR1 is SGHNT and CDR2 is YYREEE (reference sequence). This CDR3 contains 14 residues. CDR3 loop: CASSRPGGRDEQYF. The DNA of the CDR3 is TGTGCCAGCAGCCGCCCGGGGGGTCGCGACGAGCAGTACTTC.

The chain employs TRBV19 and TRBJ1-6, with 7 bases aligning to TRBD1. The CDR3 spans 15 residues. Trimming removed 5 bases from V and 9 bases from J; junction bases left unmatched: 10. Germline V gene lookup returns CDR1 LNHDA and CDR2 SQIVND (reference sequence). The CDR3 here is CASSDYRGSGSPLHF. CDR3 nucleotide sequence: TGTGCCAGTAGTGACTACAGGGGCTCTGGTTCACCCCTCCACTTT.

The chain links TRBV7-8 to TRBJ2-7; TRBD2 agrees at 8 bases. This CDR3 is 15 amino acids long. Per germline, CDR1 SGHVS and CDR2 FQNEAQ. Trimming cost V 5 bases and J 3 bases; bases outside gene matches: 9. CDR3 sequence reads: CASSPLVAGLYEQYF. CDR3 coding DNA: TGTGCCAGCAGCCCTTTAGTAGCGGGACTCTACGAGCAGTACTTC.

The V gene is TRBV6-2 or TRBV6-3, the J gene TRBJ2-3; D may correspond to TRBD1 or TRBD2 (5 bases each). Trimming stripped 6 bases from V and 14 bases from J, with 15 bases between. This CDR3 spans 11 amino acids. In germline, CDR1 is MNHEY, CDR2 SVGEGT. In DNA form, the CDR3 reads TGTGCCAGCAGCTTGGGGGTCCGGTCGTATTTT. Its protein product is CASSLGVRSYF.

The J gene is TRBJ2-5, the V gene TRBV7-9, with 8 positions matching TRBD1. The CDR3 runs to 14 residues. V dropped 5 bases and J dropped 3; count of bases not matched to a gene: 5. Germline values: CDR1 SEHNR, CDR2 FQNEAQ (reference sequence). The CDR3 region is CASSVDRAKETQYF. DNA of the CDR3: TGTGCCAGCAGCGTGGACAGGGCGAAAGAGACCCAGTACTTC.